These 25 T cell receptor beta chains were sequenced from one sample in a study of blood T cell repertoires in COVID-19. Method: immunoSEQ multiplex PCR; TCRdb's copy keeps in-frame clones and lacks some. There are some 100,000 clones in the sample; around 85% occur only once, and 13% lies in the top ten. Sequenced: peripheral blood. The receptors were gathered from a human donor in a cohort sampled during active COVID-19.

The chain carries TRBV7-2 and TRBJ2-5; TRBD2 agrees at 8 bases. V lost 2 bases and J lost 2; bases outside the gene matches: 10. The germline gives CDR1 SGHTA, CDR2 FQGNSA. This CDR3 spans 17 amino acids. The CDR3 bases are TGTGCCAGCAGCTTATCGGCTACACGCGGGGGGCAAGAGACCCAGTACTTC. Translating it yields CASSLSATRGGQETQYF.

The V gene is TRBV7-2, the J gene TRBJ1-5; 7 nucleotides agree with TRBD1. The V gene end was trimmed by 5 bases and the J gene end by 0 bases; junction bases not matched to a gene: 4. The CDR3 runs 15 residues. The germline gives CDR1 SGHTA, CDR2 FQGNSA. The CDR3 DNA follows: TGTGCCAGCAGCGGGGGACAGTATAGCAATCAGCCCCAGCATTTT. As protein: CASSGGQYSNQPQHF.

The V and J genes are TRBV9 and TRBJ2-6; D not certain. Trimming shortened V by 0 bases and J by 0 bases, and 7 bases separated the two germline ends. From germline, CDR1 is SGDLS and CDR2 YYNGEE. The CDR3 runs to 16 residues. In DNA form, the CDR3 reads TGTGCCAGCAGCGTAGTAGTTTTCTCTGGGGCCAACGTCCTGACTTTC. Its translation: CASSVVVFSGANVLTF.

The chain combines TRBV2 with TRBJ2-7; D is possibly TRBD2 (6 bases). This CDR3 comprises 13 residues. Per germline, CDR1 SNHLY and CDR2 FYNNEI. V was shortened by 7 bases and J by 6 bases, with 16 bases between the two germline ends. The CDR3 protein is CASIGTRSGEQYF. The CDR3 DNA reads TGTGCCAGCATTGGGACTCGGTCCGGCGAGCAGTACTTC.

V is TRBV11-2 and J is TRBJ1-3; the match to TRBD1 covers 7 bases. Germline V lookup: CDR1 SGHAT, CDR2 FQNNGV. The CDR3 loop spans 16 amino acids. Trimming removed 10 bases from V and 4 bases from J; junction bases left unmatched: 16. The CDR3 region has the DNA TGTGCCACGTCGACAGGGATCGAACCTTCAGGAAACACCATATATTTT. Translation: CATSTGIEPSGNTIYF.

This clone has only a few counts. The V gene is TRBV27, the J gene TRBJ1-5; D unclear. The V and J ends lost 5 bases and 0 bases respectively, with 8 bases between them. This CDR3 region has 14 residues. Germline V CDR1 and CDR2: MNHEY, SMNVEV (reference sequence). CDR3 bases: TGTGCCAGCAGTCCCGGTCGTAGCAATCAGCCCCAGCATTTT. Translating it yields CASSPGRSNQPQHF.

The chain is built from TRBV5-1 and TRBJ1-2; 8 bases line up with TRBD1. The CDR3 contains 16 residues. J was trimmed by 0 bases and V by 5 bases; bases with no gene match: 9. Germline V gene sequence: CDR1 SGHRS, CDR2 YFSETQ. The CDR3 sequence: CASRDRDRSSNYGYTF. The CDR3, as DNA: TGCGCCAGCAGGGACCGGGACAGGTCGTCTAACTATGGCTACACCTTC.

This chain links TRBV5-1 with TRBJ1-1; a possible D gene is TRBD1 (6 bases). The germline CDR1 and CDR2 sequences are SGHRS and YFSETQ. Trimming removed 0 bases from V and 2 bases from J, with 8 bases in between. This CDR3 comprises 14 residues. CDR3 loop: CASSLGGRNTEAFF. The CDR3 DNA follows: TGCGCCAGCAGCTTGGGGGGGCGAAACACTGAAGCTTTCTTT.

This clone occurred once. This rearrangement joins TRBV4-1 to TRBJ2-3; 10 nucleotides align to TRBD2. J gave up 3 bases and V 5 bases, and 5 bases lay outside the gene matches. Germline lookup yields CDR1 MGHRA and CDR2 YSYEKL. The CDR3 runs to 15 residues. The CDR3 DNA reads TGCGCCAGCAGCGTGAAAGCGGGAGGGACAGATACGCAGTATTTT. Translated, it gives CASSVKAGGTDTQYF.

The chain links TRBV7-9 to TRBJ1-1; the D gene is possibly TRBD1 (5 bases). V lost 5 bases, J lost 6 bases, and 16 bases lay in between. The CDR3 has 14 residues. CDR1 SEHNR and CDR2 FQNEAQ come from the germline V gene (reference sequence). The CDR3 protein is CASSTSAGYSEAFF. In DNA, the CDR3 is TGTGCCAGCAGCACGTCGGCAGGGTATTCTGAAGCTTTCTTT.

This clone came up a few times. The chain is built from TRBV5-6 and TRBJ2-3; TRBD2 is a possible D gene (6 bases). The V and J ends lost 4 bases and 4 bases respectively, with 13 bases between them. In germline, CDR1 is SGHDT, CDR2 YYEEEE. This CDR3 spans 14 amino acids. As DNA, the CDR3 is TGTGCCAGCAGCGAACCGGGACTGTCAGATACGCAGTATTTT. It translates to CASSEPGLSDTQYF.

The genes are TRBV5-1 and TRBJ2-1, with D perhaps TRBD2 (7 bases). The germline V gene encodes CDR1 SGHRS and CDR2 YFSETQ. V gave up 4 bases and J gave up 5 bases, with 19 bases separating them. The CDR3 is 16 residues long. CDR3 region: CASSPSGRGTNNEQFF. In DNA, the CDR3 is TGCGCCAGCAGCCCCTCGGGGCGGGGGACAAACAATGAGCAGTTCTTC. The complete variable domain, with remaining parts taken from reference TRBV5-1 and TRBJ2-1, reads KAGVTQTPRYLIKTRGQQVTLSCSPISGHRSVSWYQQTPGQGLQFLFEYFSETQRNKGNFPGRFSGRQFSNSRSEMNVSTLELGDSALYLCASSPSGRGTNNEQFFGPGTRLTVL.

This chain joins TRBV6-5 and TRBJ2-2, with TRBD1 matching over 7 bases. CDR1 and CDR2 from the germline V gene are MNHEY and SVGAGI. Trimming cost V 8 bases and J 1 base; bases outside gene matches: 4. CDR3 size: 14 residues. CDR3: CASPRQGNTGELFF. The CDR3 coding sequence is TGTGCCAGCCCAAGACAGGGGAACACCGGGGAGCTGTTTTTT.

The chain couples TRBV19 to TRBJ2-7, with 7 bases aligning to TRBD2. The CDR3 is 14 amino acids. CDR1 is LNHDA and CDR2 is SQIVND in the germline V gene (reference sequence). The junction had 6 bases not matched to a gene; V was cut back by 3 bases and J by 4 bases. CDR3 DNA: TGTGCCAGTAGTATTGGGGACTACCCTTACGAGCAGTACTTC. Translated: CASSIGDYPYEQYF. Full variable domain (rest looked up from reference TRBV19 and TRBJ2-7): DGGITQSPKYLFRKEGQNVTLSCEQNLNHDAMYWYRQDPGQGLRLIYYSQIVNDFQKGDIAEGYSVSREKKESFPLTVTSAQKNPTAFYLCASSIGDYPYEQYFGPGTRLTVT.

V is TRBV19 and J is TRBJ2-1; 14 bases fit TRBD2. The CDR3 consists of 18 residues. The V segment lost 5 bases and the J segment 4 bases; nucleotides outside the gene matches: 10. The germline V gene has CDR1 LNHDA and CDR2 SQIVND (reference sequence). DNA for the CDR3: TGTGCCAGTAGTGGGGGGGGACTAGCGGGAGACATTTACAATGAGCAGTTCTTC. Encoded protein: CASSGGGLAGDIYNEQFF. The full variable domain, completed using reference TRBV19 and TRBJ2-1, is DGGITQSPKYLFRKEGQNVTLSCEQNLNHDAMYWYRQDPGQGLRLIYYSQIVNDFQKGDIAEGYSVSREKKESFPLTVTSAQKNPTAFYLCASSGGGLAGDIYNEQFFGPGTRLTVL.

The V call is TRBV5-4, the J call TRBJ2-1, with TRBD2 matching 7 bases. The CDR3 is 15 amino acids. Per germline, CDR1 SGHNT and CDR2 YYREEE (reference sequence). V lost 0 bases and J lost 7; bases outside the gene matches: 7. CDR3 in DNA: TGTGCCAGCAGCTTGGGGGAGGGCCCGAAAAATGAGCAGTTCTTC. Amino acids: CASSLGEGPKNEQFF.

This chain uses TRBV19 with TRBJ2-7, with 9 bases lining up with TRBD1. Germline assignment: CDR1 LNHDA and CDR2 SQIVND (reference sequence). After removal of 7 bases from V and 5 bases from J, the junction contained 12 bases not matched to a gene. The CDR3 consists of 15 residues. CDR3 in DNA: TGTGCCAGTAAGCCCGGACAGGGGCGGATCAACGAGCAGTACTTC. It specifies CASKPGQGRINEQYF. The full variable domain, its missing parts supplied by reference TRBV19 and TRBJ2-7, is DGGITQSPKYLFRKEGQNVTLSCEQNLNHDAMYWYRQDPGQGLRLIYYSQIVNDFQKGDIAEGYSVSREKKESFPLTVTSAQKNPTAFYLCASKPGQGRINEQYFGPGTRLTVT.

The genes are TRBV4-3 and TRBJ2-3; D is perhaps TRBD2 (6 bases). CDR1 and CDR2 (germline): LGHNA, YSLEER. This CDR3 has 16 amino acids. V lost 0 bases, J lost 2 bases, and 12 bases lay in between. The CDR3 nucleotides read TGCGCCAGCAGCCAAGATGCGGGGCGAAACACAGATACGCAGTATTTT. This codes for CASSQDAGRNTDTQYF.

This chain uses TRBV10-3 with TRBJ2-1, with 8 bases lining up with TRBD2. Germline CDR1 ENHRY, CDR2 SYGVKD. There are 14 residues in the CDR3. The junction had 13 bases not matched to a gene; V was cut back by 3 bases and J by 15 bases. CDR3 coding DNA: TGTGCCATCAGTGAAGGTAGCGGGACAACAACGGGGTTCTTC. Translating gives CAISEGSGTTTGFF.

This sequence joins TRBV12-5 and TRBJ1-3; tentatively, D is TRBD1 (5 bases). The CDR3 contains 17 residues. Trimming took off 2 bases at V and 0 bases at J, with 14 bases between the two ends. The germline V gene encodes CDR1 LGHNT and CDR2 FRNRAP. This CDR3 is CASGLPFAGNSGNTIYF. CDR3 sequence (DNA): TGTGCTAGTGGTTTGCCCTTTGCAGGGAACTCTGGAAACACCATATATTTT.

The chain joins TRBV3-1 (or the pseudogene TRBV3-2) to TRBJ2-7, with 10 positions matching TRBD2. Germline V gene data show CDR1 as LGHDT and CDR2 as YNNKEL (reference sequence). The CDR3 is made up of 15 amino acids. V shed 0 bases and J 3 bases; nucleotides not matched to a gene: 2. CDR3: CASSQEERGGYEQYF. CDR3 nucleotides: TGTGCCAGCAGCCAAGAAGAGCGGGGGGGCTACGAGCAGTACTTC.

V is TRBV13 and J is TRBJ2-3; unclear D gene. This CDR3 spans 13 amino acids. V was shortened by 1 base and J by 3 bases, with 5 bases between the two germline ends. In germline, CDR1 is PRHDT, CDR2 FYEKMQ (reference sequence). The CDR3 reads CASSLVGTDTQYF. The CDR3 DNA reads TGTGCCAGCAGCTTAGTCGGGACAGATACGCAGTATTTT.

The chain recombines TRBV3-1 (or the pseudogene TRBV3-2) with TRBJ1-2; tentative D call: TRBD1 (5 bases). From germline, CDR1 is LGHDT and CDR2 YNNKEL (reference sequence). This CDR3 has 13 residues. V lost 3 bases and J 9 bases, leaving 14 bases between the germline ends. The DNA for the CDR3 is TGTGCCAGCAGCCATCGGCAGGGAGGGAGCTACACCTTC. It codes for CASSHRQGGSYTF.

The chain carries TRBV15 and TRBJ1-2; D ambiguous. The CDR3 contains 14 residues. Germline V gives CDR1 LNHNV, CDR2 YYDKDF (reference sequence). Trimming took off 1 base at V and 7 bases at J, with 13 bases between the two ends. Here the CDR3 DNA reads TGTGCCACCAGCAGAGGGGAGCTAGGGAGTGGCTACACCTTC. Translated: CATSRGELGSGYTF. Complete variable domain (other parts from reference TRBV15 and TRBJ1-2): DAMVIQNPRYQVTQFGKPVTLSCSQTLNHNVMYWYQQKSSQAPKLLFHYYDKDFNNEADTPDNFQSRRPNTSFCFLDIRSPGLGDTAMYLCATSRGELGSGYTFGSGTRLTVV.

This clone was seen only once. The J gene is TRBJ2-7, the V gene TRBV5-1; the D is unclear. Trimming took off 0 bases at V and 3 bases at J, with 13 bases between the two ends. The length of the CDR3 is 15 residues. Germline CDR1 and CDR2: SGHRS and YFSETQ. CDR3 coding DNA: TGCGCCAGCAGCTTGGAGCCCCAGGTTTTCTACGAGCAGTACTTC. It yields the protein CASSLEPQVFYEQYF.